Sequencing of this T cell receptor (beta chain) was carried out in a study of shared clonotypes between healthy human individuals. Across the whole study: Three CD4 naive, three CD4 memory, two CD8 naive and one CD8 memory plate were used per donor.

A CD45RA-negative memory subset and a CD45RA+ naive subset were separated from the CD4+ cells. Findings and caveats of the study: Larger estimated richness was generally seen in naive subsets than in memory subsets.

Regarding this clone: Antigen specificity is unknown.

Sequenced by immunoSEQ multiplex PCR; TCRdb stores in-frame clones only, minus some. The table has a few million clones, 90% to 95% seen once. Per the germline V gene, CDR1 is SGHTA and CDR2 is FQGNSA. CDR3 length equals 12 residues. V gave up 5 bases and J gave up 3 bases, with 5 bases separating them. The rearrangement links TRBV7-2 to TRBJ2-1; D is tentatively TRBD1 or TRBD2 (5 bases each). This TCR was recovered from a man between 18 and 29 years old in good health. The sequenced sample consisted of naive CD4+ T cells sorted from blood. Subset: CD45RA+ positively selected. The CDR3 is CASSGGYNEQFF. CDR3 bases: TGTGCCAGCAGCGGGGGCTACAATGAGCAGTTCTTC.